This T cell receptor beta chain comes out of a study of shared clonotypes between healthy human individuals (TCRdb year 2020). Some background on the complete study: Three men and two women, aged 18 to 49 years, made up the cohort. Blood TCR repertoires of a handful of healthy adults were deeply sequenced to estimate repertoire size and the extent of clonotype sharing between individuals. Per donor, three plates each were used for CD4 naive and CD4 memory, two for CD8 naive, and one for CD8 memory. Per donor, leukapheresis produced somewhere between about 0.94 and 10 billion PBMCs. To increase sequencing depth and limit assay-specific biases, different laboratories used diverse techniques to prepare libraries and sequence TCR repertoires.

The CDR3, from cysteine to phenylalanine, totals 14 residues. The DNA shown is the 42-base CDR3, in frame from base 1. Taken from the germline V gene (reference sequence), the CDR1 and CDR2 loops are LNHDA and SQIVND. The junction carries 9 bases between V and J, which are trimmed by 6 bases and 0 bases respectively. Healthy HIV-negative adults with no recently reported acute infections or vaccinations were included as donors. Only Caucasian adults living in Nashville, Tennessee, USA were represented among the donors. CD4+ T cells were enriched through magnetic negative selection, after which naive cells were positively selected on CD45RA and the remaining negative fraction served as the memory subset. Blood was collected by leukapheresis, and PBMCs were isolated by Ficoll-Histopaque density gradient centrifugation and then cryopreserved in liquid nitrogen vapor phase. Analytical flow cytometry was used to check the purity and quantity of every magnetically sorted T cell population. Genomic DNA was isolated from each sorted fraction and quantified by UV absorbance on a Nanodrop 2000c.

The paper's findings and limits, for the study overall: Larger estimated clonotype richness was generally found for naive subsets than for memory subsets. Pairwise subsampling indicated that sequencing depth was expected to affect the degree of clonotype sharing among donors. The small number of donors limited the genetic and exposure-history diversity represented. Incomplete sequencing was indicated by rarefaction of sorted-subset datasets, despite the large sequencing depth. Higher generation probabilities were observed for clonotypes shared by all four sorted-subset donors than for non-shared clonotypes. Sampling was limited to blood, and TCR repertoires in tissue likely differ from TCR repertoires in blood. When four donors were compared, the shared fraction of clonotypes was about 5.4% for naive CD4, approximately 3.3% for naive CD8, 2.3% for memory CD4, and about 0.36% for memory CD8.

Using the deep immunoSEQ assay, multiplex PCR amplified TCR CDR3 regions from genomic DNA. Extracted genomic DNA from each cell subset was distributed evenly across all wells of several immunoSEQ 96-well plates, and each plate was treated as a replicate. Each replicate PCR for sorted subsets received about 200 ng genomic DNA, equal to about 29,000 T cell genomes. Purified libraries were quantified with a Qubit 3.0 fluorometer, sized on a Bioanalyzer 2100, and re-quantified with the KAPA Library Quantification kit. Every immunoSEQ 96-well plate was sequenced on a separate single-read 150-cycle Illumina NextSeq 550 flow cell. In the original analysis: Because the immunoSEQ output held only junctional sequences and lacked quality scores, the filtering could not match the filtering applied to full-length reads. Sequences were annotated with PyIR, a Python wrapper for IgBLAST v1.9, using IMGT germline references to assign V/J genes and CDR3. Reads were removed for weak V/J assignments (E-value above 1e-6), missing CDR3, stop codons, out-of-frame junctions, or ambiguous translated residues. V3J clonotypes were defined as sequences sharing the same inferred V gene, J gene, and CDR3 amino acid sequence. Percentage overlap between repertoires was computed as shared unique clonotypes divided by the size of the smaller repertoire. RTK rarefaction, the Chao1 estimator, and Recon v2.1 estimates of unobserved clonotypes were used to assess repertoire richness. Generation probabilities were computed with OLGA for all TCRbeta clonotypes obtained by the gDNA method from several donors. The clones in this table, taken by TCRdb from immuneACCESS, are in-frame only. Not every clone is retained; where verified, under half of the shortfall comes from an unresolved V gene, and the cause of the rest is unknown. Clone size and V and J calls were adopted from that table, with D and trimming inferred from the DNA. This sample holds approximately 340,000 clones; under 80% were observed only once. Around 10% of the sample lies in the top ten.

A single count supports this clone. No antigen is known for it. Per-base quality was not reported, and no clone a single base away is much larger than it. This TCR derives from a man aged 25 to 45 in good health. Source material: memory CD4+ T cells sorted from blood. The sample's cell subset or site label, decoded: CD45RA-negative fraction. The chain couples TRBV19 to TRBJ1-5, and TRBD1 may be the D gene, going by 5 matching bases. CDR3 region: CASSAGRSNQPQHF. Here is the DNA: TGTGCCAGTAGCGCAGGGCGTAGCAATCAGCCCCAGCATTTT. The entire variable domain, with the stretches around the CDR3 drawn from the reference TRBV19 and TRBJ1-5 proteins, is DGGITQSPKYLFRKEGQNVTLSCEQNLNHDAMYWYRQDPGQGLRLIYYSQIVNDFQKGDIAEGYSVSREKKESFPLTVTSAQKNPTAFYLCASSAGRSNQPQHFGDGTRLSIL.